These 21 T cell receptor beta chains share one sample of origin, sequenced in a study of OX40 agonist ivuxolimab in advanced cancers. Clones were sequenced by immunoSEQ multiplex PCR, and TCRdb holds only the in-frame ones, with some missing. The data contain 57,000 or so clones, roughly 90% of them singletons. Sequences were derived from CD4+ or CD8+ T cells sorted from blood, sampled in a trial of the OX40 agonist ivuxolimab. The origin of the receptors is an adult with an advanced solid tumor such as melanoma, head and neck, liver or kidney cancer.

The chain couples TRBV13 to TRBJ2-5; TRBD1 might be the D (5 bases). V was pared by 2 bases and J by 5 bases, with 12 bases between. Germline CDR1 PRHDT, CDR2 FYEKMQ (reference sequence). This CDR3 has 14 residues. The CDR3: CASSLYGRDETQYF. CDR3 nucleotide sequence: TGTGCCAGCAGCTTATATGGCAGGGATGAGACCCAGTACTTC.

The chain links TRBV28 to TRBJ2-7; D is perhaps TRBD1 (6 bases). Trimming stripped 2 bases from V and 2 bases from J, with 10 bases between. This CDR3 has 14 amino acids. The germline gives CDR1 MDHEN, CDR2 SYDVKM. DNA for the CDR3: TGTGCCAGCAGTTTACCACAGGGCCCCTACGAGCAGTACTTC. Encoded protein: CASSLPQGPYEQYF.

This chain uses TRBV30 with TRBJ2-1; TRBD1 or TRBD2 may be the D gene (5 bases each). Germline CDR1 GTSNPN, CDR2 SVGIG (reference sequence). V was clipped by 0 bases and J by 6 bases, with 15 bases between them. The CDR3 contains 15 residues. CDR3 loop: CAWSVGLEGLNEQFF. The CDR3 bases are TGTGCCTGGAGTGTGGGGCTAGAGGGGCTCAATGAGCAGTTCTTC.

The chain uses TRBV5-1 and TRBJ2-1; tentative D call: TRBD2 (6 bases). CDR3 length equals 13 residues. Trimming shortened V by 4 bases and J by 9 bases, and 14 bases separated the two germline ends. Germline V CDR1 and CDR2: SGHRS, YFSETQ. The CDR3 loop is CASSGGDRGEQFF. The CDR3 DNA reads as TGCGCCAGCAGCGGCGGGGATCGGGGTGAGCAGTTCTTC.

The chain couples TRBV19 to TRBJ1-3, with D tentatively TRBD1 (5 bases). This CDR3 is 13 amino acids long. Germline CDR1 is LNHDA and CDR2 is SQIVND (reference sequence). The ends were cut back, 9 bases at V and 0 bases at J, with 9 bases in the middle. DNA of the CDR3: TGTGCCAGCAGTGGGGGCTCTGGAAACACCATATATTTT. The encoded protein is CASSGGSGNTIYF.

This chain links TRBV27 with TRBJ2-3; D may be TRBD1 (6 bases). V dropped 6 bases and J dropped 3 bases, with 16 bases sitting between them. Germline CDR1 reads MNHEY; CDR2 reads SMNVEV (reference sequence). The CDR3 has 15 amino acids. The CDR3 DNA sequence: TGTGCCAGCAGACTACAGGGTTTCCGAACAGATACGCAGTATTTT. Translated, it gives CASRLQGFRTDTQYF.

This sequence joins TRBV5-1 and TRBJ1-2; no clear D gene. CDR1 SGHRS and CDR2 YFSETQ come from the germline V gene. This CDR3 is 15 amino acids long. The V and J ends lost 0 bases and 0 bases respectively, with 9 bases between them. The CDR3: CASSLVAGANYGYTF. CDR3 nucleotides: TGCGCCAGCAGCTTGGTCGCAGGAGCTAACTATGGCTACACCTTC.

The chain combines TRBV6-5 with TRBJ2-5; possible D gene TRBD1, 6 bases. V was cut by 9 bases and J by 8 bases, with 19 bases left in between. Germline V gene lookup returns CDR1 MNHEY and CDR2 SVGAGI. The CDR3 is 13 residues long. The CDR3 protein is CASMDSGIRTQYF. CDR3 DNA sequence: TGTGCCAGTATGGACAGTGGGATTCGTACCCAGTACTTC.

The gene calls are TRBV29-1 and TRBJ2-3; 14 bases are a match to TRBD2. This CDR3 has 15 amino acids. CDR1 SQVTM and CDR2 ANQGSEA come from the germline V gene. With V trimmed by 5 bases and J by 4 bases, 5 bases remained unmatched. The CDR3 DNA is TGCAGCGTTAAGACTAGCGGGGGGGCCGCAGATACGCAGTATTTT. Protein sequence: CSVKTSGGAADTQYF.

The chain joins TRBV6-6 to TRBJ2-1; 10 nucleotides match TRBD1. CDR1 is MNHNY, CDR2 SVGAGI, per germline (reference sequence). The length of the CDR3 is 15 residues. With V trimmed by 4 bases and J by 7 bases, 7 bases remained unmatched. CDR3 nucleotide sequence: TGTGCCAGCAGTTTTTCACCGGGACAGGGGAATGAGCAGTTCTTC. Encoded protein: CASSFSPGQGNEQFF.

For the CDR3, the DNA is TGTGCCAGCAGCTTATTTGTCACTAGCGGGAGGGCCCGGGGAGATACGCAGTATTTT. Protein sequence: CASSLFVTSGRARGDTQYF. The chain has TRBV11-2 and TRBJ2-3; 13 nucleotides align to TRBD2. CDR1 is SGHAT, CDR2 FQNNGV, per germline. The CDR3 has 19 residues. Germline trimming cut 2 bases from V and 5 bases from J; bases unmatched to any gene: 13.

This clone has just a few counts. This chain joins TRBV28 and TRBJ2-7; 7 nucleotides align to TRBD1. This CDR3 comprises 15 residues. J gave up 2 bases and V 6 bases, and 10 bases lay outside the gene matches. Germline lookup yields CDR1 MDHEN and CDR2 SYDVKM. CDR3 region: CASSWARDSPYEQYF. Written as DNA, the CDR3 is TGTGCCAGCAGCTGGGCCCGGGACAGTCCCTACGAGCAGTACTTC.

The gene calls are TRBV25-1 and TRBJ2-7; tentatively, D is TRBD1 or TRBD2 (5 bases each). The CDR3 contains 11 residues. The V gene's germline CDR1 is MGHDK and CDR2 SYGVNS. V was trimmed by 7 bases and J by 7 bases, leaving 11 bases between them. The CDR3 DNA sequence: TGTGCCAGCAAGGAGCGGACAGAGCAGTACTTC. It specifies CASKERTEQYF.

V is TRBV9 and J is TRBJ2-3; 9 nucleotides align to TRBD2. Losses at the gene ends were 1 base for V and 3 bases for J; bases not matched to a gene: 6. CDR3 length equals 16 residues. Germline V lookup: CDR1 SGDLS, CDR2 YYNGEE. The CDR3 DNA reads TGTGCCAGCAGCGTAAATCTAGCGGGGATTACAGATACGCAGTATTTT. It yields the protein CASSVNLAGITDTQYF.

V is TRBV18 and J is TRBJ2-5; 7 bases are a match to TRBD2. The CDR3 length is 17 residues. CDR1 KGHSH and CDR2 LQKENI come from the germline V gene. V lost 0 bases, J lost 4 bases, and 11 bases stayed unmatched. CDR3 region: CASSPPGFGGSGETQYF. CDR3 coding DNA: TGTGCCAGCTCACCACCTGGTTTCGGGGGGTCAGGAGAGACCCAGTACTTC. Based on the CDR3 plus reference TRBV18 and TRBJ2-5, the full variable domain is NAGVMQNPRHLVRRRGQEARLRCSPMKGHSHVYWYRQLPEEGLKFMVYLQKENIIDESGMPKERFSAEFPKEGPSILRIQQVVRGDSAAYFCASSPPGFGGSGETQYFGPGTRLLVL.

The table lists this clone with a few counts. This sequence joins TRBV6-1 and TRBJ1-2, with D perhaps TRBD1 (6 bases). CDR3 length: 15 amino acids. V lost 3 bases, J lost 2 bases, and 13 bases lay in between. Germline CDR1 reads MNHNS; CDR2 reads SASEGT. CDR3 residues: CASSERGGGNYGYTF. DNA of the CDR3: TGTGCCAGCAGTGAGAGGGGGGGCGGGAACTATGGCTACACCTTC.

The chain is built from TRBV5-6 and TRBJ2-6; D unresolved. The germline V and J ends were trimmed by 0 bases and 0 bases, with 4 bases remaining between them. Germline V lookup: CDR1 SGHDT, CDR2 YYEEEE. This CDR3 has 15 amino acids. The CDR3 region is CASSLDPSGANVLTF. The DNA for the CDR3 is TGTGCCAGCAGCTTGGACCCCTCTGGGGCCAACGTCCTGACTTTC. Together with reference TRBV5-6 and TRBJ2-6, the CDR3 gives the full variable domain: DAGVTQSPTHLIKTRGQQVTLRCSPKSGHDTVSWYQQALGQGPQFIFQYYEEEERQRGNFPDRFSGHQFPNYSSELNVNALLLGDSALYLCASSLDPSGANVLTFGAGSRLTVL.

The genes are TRBV6-1 and TRBJ1-2; no definite D call. The germline V and J ends were trimmed by 0 bases and 5 bases, with 16 bases remaining between them. There are 16 residues in the CDR3. Per the germline V gene, CDR1 is MNHNS and CDR2 is SASEGT. The CDR3 bases are TGTGCCAGCAGTGAAGCGCCGGGAGCGGTGGAATATGGCTACACCTTC. This translates into CASSEAPGAVEYGYTF.

V and J are TRBV2 and TRBJ2-1; the D call may be TRBD1 or TRBD2 (6 bases each). CDR1 and CDR2 (germline): SNHLY, FYNNEI. This CDR3 region has 14 residues. V lost 7 bases to trimming and J lost 6 bases, with 16 bases between them. CDR3 sequence: CASMRDTGSNEQFF. The CDR3 DNA reads as TGTGCCAGCATGCGGGACACAGGGAGCAATGAGCAGTTCTTC. Looking up the rest from reference TRBV2 and TRBJ2-1 gives the full variable domain: EPEVTQTPSHQVTQMGQEVILRCVPISNHLYFYWYRQILGQKVEFLVSFYNNEISEKSEIFDDQFSVERPDGSNFTLKIRSTKLEDSAMYFCASMRDTGSNEQFFGPGTRLTVL.

The chain joins TRBV6-5 to TRBJ2-4; D may be TRBD2 (5 bases). This CDR3 contains 13 residues. The V gene lost 5 bases and the J gene lost 6 bases, with 11 bases spanning the gap. The germline V gene has CDR1 MNHEY and CDR2 SVGAGI. CDR3 region: CASSAVGVNIQYF. CDR3 DNA: TGTGCCAGCAGTGCGGTGGGAGTAAACATTCAGTACTTC.

The count of this clone is one. The CDR3 loop reads CASSLAQGQGAFF. For the CDR3, the DNA is TGTGCCAGCAGCTTAGCTCAAGGACAGGGCGCTTTCTTT. This chain connects TRBV7-8 to TRBJ1-1; 8 bases are a match to TRBD1. The ends lost 0 bases at V and 11 bases at J; junction bases unmatched: 5. The CDR3 runs 13 residues. Germline V gives CDR1 SGHVS, CDR2 FQNEAQ.